The TCR beta chain described here comes from a study of T cell responses to AZD1222 COVID-19 vaccine. Germline CDR1 reads SQVTM; CDR2 reads ANQGSEA. The CDR3 sequence is 14 residues long. J gave up 5 bases and V 1 base, and 3 bases lay outside the gene matches. Generated by immunoSEQ multiplex PCR, the TCRdb table keeps only in-frame clones and is missing some. The table shows about 79,000 clones, with 89% occurring only once. Study conclusions and caveats: Repertoire samples came only from after the peak T cell response. Among the donors, most were white British and more were female, and clonal diversity was possibly underestimated. Distributed over spike, vaccine-associated CD4 TCRs predominated at 160-218 and 743-854.

Analysis merged second doses at about 4 or about 12 weeks. Turning to this clone: Its antigen remains unknown.

The material was peripheral blood, obtained 28 days after the second AZD1222 dose. J is TRBJ2-2 and V is TRBV29-1; TRBD2 agrees at 8 bases. The clonotype was recovered from an adult who received the AZD1222 COVID-19 vaccine. Here the CDR3 DNA reads TGCAGCGTTGAAGGGACTAGCACGACCGGGGAGCTGTTTTTT. Translation gives CSVEGTSTTGELFF.